The 19 T cell receptor beta chains listed next were all sequenced from one sample in a study of vaccination effects on CD4 cells after COVID-19. Generated by immunoSEQ multiplex PCR, the TCRdb table keeps only in-frame clones and is missing some. The data contain about 24,000 clones, around 77% of them singletons. CD4+ T cells specific for antigen were expanded with viral peptide pools by the ViraFEST assay before sequencing. A 10-day culture period preceded the isolation of CD4+ T cells. Each participant received a vaccine that was either BNT162b2 or mRNA-1273, given as two doses. Their target antigens are unknown. The sequencing here drew on CD4+ T cells from PBMCs cultured with HCoV-NL63 spike peptides, taken after COVID-19 vaccination. These receptors all come from a human donor who received a COVID-19 vaccine.

There are a few counts of this clone. V usage is TRBV11-2 and J usage is TRBJ1-1; D uncertain. V was trimmed by 0 bases and J by 4 bases, leaving 12 bases between them. Germline V gene sequence: CDR1 SGHAT, CDR2 FQNNGV. The CDR3 totals 15 residues. DNA of the CDR3: TGTGCCAGCAGCTTAGATCGTCGAGGAGGCACTGAAGCTTTCTTT. Translation gives CASSLDRRGGTEAFF. Full variable domain (outside the CDR3, taken from reference TRBV11-2 and TRBJ1-1): EAGVAQSPRYKIIEKRQSVAFWCNPISGHATLYWYQQILGQGPKLLIQFQNNGVVDDSQLPKDRFSAERLKGVDSTLKIQPAKLEDSAVYLCASSLDRRGGTEAFFGQGTRLTVV.

The gene calls are TRBV6-5 and TRBJ2-6, with D possibly being TRBD1 (6 bases). The CDR3 runs to 15 residues. The ends were cut back, 7 bases at V and 2 bases at J, with 12 bases in the middle. Per germline, CDR1 MNHEY and CDR2 SVGAGI. CDR3: CASTPSGAGANVLTF. CDR3 in DNA: TGTGCCAGCACTCCTTCAGGGGCTGGGGCCAACGTCCTGACTTTC.

V and J are TRBV29-1 and TRBJ2-7, with D perhaps TRBD2 (5 bases). Per the germline V gene, CDR1 is SQVTM and CDR2 is ANQGSEA. CDR3 length equals 12 residues. V lost 7 bases and J 2 bases, leaving 12 bases between the germline ends. The CDR3 DNA reads as TGCAGCGCGAGGACGGGAACCTACGAGCAGTACTTC. Translating it yields CSARTGTYEQYF.

This clone was recorded only once. This chain connects TRBV7-2 to TRBJ2-3; D ambiguous. This CDR3 region has 13 residues. CDR1 SGHTA and CDR2 FQGNSA come from the germline V gene. Trimming removed 4 bases from V and 2 bases from J, with 7 bases in between. For the CDR3, the DNA is TGTGCCAGCAGCTCGTCCTTCACAGATACGCAGTATTTT. This sequence encodes CASSSSFTDTQYF.

This chain connects TRBV30 to TRBJ2-2, with D unclear. Trimming removed 2 bases from V and 3 bases from J, with 10 bases in between. Germline V gene lookup returns CDR1 GTSNPN and CDR2 SVGIG (reference sequence). The CDR3 extends over 14 amino acids. The chain's CDR3 is CAWSSLTDTGELFF. The CDR3 DNA reads as TGTGCCTGGAGTTCCTTGACGGACACCGGGGAGCTGTTTTTT. Supplemented by reference TRBV30 and TRBJ2-2, the full variable domain reads SQTIHQWPATLVQPVGSPLSLECTVEGTSNPNLYWYRQAAGRGLQLLFYSVGIGQISSEVPQNLSASRPQDRQFILSSKKLLLSDSGFYLCAWSSLTDTGELFFGEGSRLTVL.

The chain is built from TRBV20-1 and TRBJ2-7, with D perhaps TRBD1 (6 bases). The germline CDR1 and CDR2 sequences are DFQATT and SNEGSKA (reference sequence). The V end lost 3 bases, the J end lost 5 bases, and 14 bases lay between the germline ends. CDR3 length: 13 amino acids. CDR3 bases: TGCAGTGCTAGTATCAGGGGCGGACACGAGCAGTACTTC. This translates into CSASIRGGHEQYF.

The chain has TRBV19 and TRBJ1-4, with D unresolved. Trimming took 5 bases from V and 4 from J, leaving 11 bases between them. In germline, CDR1 is LNHDA, CDR2 SQIVND (reference sequence). CDR3 length: 14 residues. CDR3 bases: TGTGCCAGTAGTCCCCGACGGTATAATGAAAAACTGTTTTTT. It is translated as CASSPRRYNEKLFF. Full variable domain (remainder filled in from reference TRBV19 and TRBJ1-4): DGGITQSPKYLFRKEGQNVTLSCEQNLNHDAMYWYRQDPGQGLRLIYYSQIVNDFQKGDIAEGYSVSREKKESFPLTVTSAQKNPTAFYLCASSPRRYNEKLFFGSGTQLSVL.

This chain uses TRBV3-1 (or the pseudogene TRBV3-2) with TRBJ2-1; D perhaps matches TRBD2 (6 bases). Trimming took 0 bases from V and 1 from J, leaving 16 bases between them. CDR1 is LGHDT and CDR2 is YNNKEL in the germline V gene (reference sequence). There are 18 residues in the CDR3. CDR3: CASSQEASAQSSYNEQFF. CDR3 DNA: TGTGCCAGCAGCCAAGAGGCTAGCGCCCAATCTTCCTACAATGAGCAGTTCTTC.

This clone has a single count. This chain connects TRBV7-6 to TRBJ1-1; D possibly corresponds to TRBD1 (6 bases). Deletions cut 0 bases from V and 3 bases from J, with 8 bases between. In germline, CDR1 is SGHVS, CDR2 FNYEAQ. This CDR3 has 14 residues. CDR3 amino acids: CASSLATGDTEAFF. Here the CDR3 DNA reads TGTGCCAGCAGCTTAGCGACAGGCGACACTGAAGCTTTCTTT.

CDR3 in amino acids: CASSPPPTSGSPYEQYF. The CDR3 region has the DNA TGTGCCAGCAGTCCCCCCCCTACTAGCGGGAGTCCCTACGAGCAGTACTTC. This chain connects TRBV27 to TRBJ2-7, with 11 bases aligning to TRBD2. CDR1 is MNHEY and CDR2 is SMNVEV in the germline V gene (reference sequence). V lost 5 bases and J lost 2; bases outside the gene matches: 11. This CDR3 has 17 residues.

The rearrangement uses TRBV5-6 and TRBJ2-3, with D perhaps matching TRBD1 or TRBD2 (5 bases each). Trimming removed 0 bases at V and 2 bases at J, with 16 bases between. The CDR3 is 17 residues long. The germline CDR1 and CDR2 sequences are SGHDT and YYEEEE. CDR3: CASSLERLGRLTDTQYF. The CDR3 coding sequence is TGTGCCAGCAGCTTGGAAAGGCTGGGACGGCTCACAGATACGCAGTATTTT.

This clone was seen a single time. The chain carries TRBV27 and TRBJ2-7; TRBD2 matches 10 bases. V shed 4 bases, J shed 1 base, and the junction held 1 base outside the gene matches. The CDR3 length is 14 residues. Germline V gene sequence: CDR1 MNHEY, CDR2 SMNVEV (reference sequence). Written as DNA, the CDR3 is TGTGCCAGCAGTTCAGCGGGGGGGTCCTACGAGCAGTACTTC. Translated: CASSSAGGSYEQYF.

The gene calls are TRBV6-5 and TRBJ2-1, with 8 bases aligning to TRBD2. Germline CDR1 and CDR2: MNHEY and SVGAGI. V shed 9 bases, J shed 0 bases, and the junction held 7 bases outside the gene matches. The CDR3 spans 15 residues. The CDR3: CASLKRGSSYNEQFF. CDR3 nucleotide sequence: TGTGCCAGTCTTAAGCGGGGGAGCTCCTACAATGAGCAGTTCTTC.

The rearrangement links TRBV11-2 to TRBJ2-5, with 11 bases fitting TRBD2. Germline V lookup: CDR1 SGHAT, CDR2 FQNNGV. The CDR3 length is 15 residues. Unmatched junction bases numbered 6, after V lost 5 bases and J lost 4 bases. The CDR3 here is CASSPLAGEGETQYF. DNA for the CDR3: TGTGCCAGCAGCCCACTAGCGGGGGAGGGAGAGACCCAGTACTTC. The whole variable domain, remainder taken from reference TRBV11-2 and TRBJ2-5, is EAGVAQSPRYKIIEKRQSVAFWCNPISGHATLYWYQQILGQGPKLLIQFQNNGVVDDSQLPKDRFSAERLKGVDSTLKIQPAKLEDSAVYLCASSPLAGEGETQYFGPGTRLLVL.

The V and J genes are TRBV7-9 and TRBJ2-7, with unresolved D. This CDR3 contains 14 residues. V lost 1 base to trimming and J lost 0 bases, with 7 bases between them. Per the germline V gene, CDR1 is SEHNR and CDR2 is FQNEAQ (reference sequence). For the CDR3, the DNA is TGTGCCAGCAGCTTAGTCGACAACTCCTACGAGCAGTACTTC. This sequence encodes CASSLVDNSYEQYF.

The rearrangement links TRBV4-3 to TRBJ1-2; 7 bases map to TRBD1. Germline trimming cut 0 bases from V and 4 bases from J; bases unmatched to any gene: 8. CDR1 is LGHNA and CDR2 is YSLEER in the germline V gene. The CDR3 spans 16 residues. CDR3 protein: CASSQDTQGGSYGYTF. The DNA of the CDR3 is TGCGCCAGCAGCCAAGATACCCAGGGGGGGTCCTATGGCTACACCTTC.

This clone was seen a handful of times. CDR3 coding DNA: TGTGCCAGCAGCTTAGTACCGGGGATTTTATCCGGAAACACCATATATTTT. Amino acid sequence: CASSLVPGILSGNTIYF. The gene calls are TRBV7-2 and TRBJ1-3; D is unresolved. V was cut by 1 base and J by 4 bases, with 17 bases left in between. Germline lookup yields CDR1 SGHTA and CDR2 FQGNSA. This CDR3 region has 17 residues.

Details on this clone: The same CDR3 can be traced to other DNA sequences in this sample. The chain links TRBV5-1 to TRBJ2-5; TRBD1 agrees at 7 bases. V dropped 0 bases and J dropped 2; count of bases not matched to a gene: 1. The germline gives CDR1 SGHRS, CDR2 YFSETQ. The CDR3 is 14 amino acids. The CDR3 spells CASSLGRGQETQYF. The CDR3 nucleotides read TGCGCCAGCAGCTTGGGCAGGGGGCAAGAGACCCAGTACTTC.

The rearrangement links TRBV5-5 to TRBJ2-3; 9 positions match TRBD2. V shed 4 bases, J shed 1 base, and the junction held 10 bases outside the gene matches. The germline V gene has CDR1 SGHKS and CDR2 YYEKEE (reference sequence). This CDR3 has 17 residues. The CDR3 spells CASSPAGGPGRTDTQYF. In DNA form, the CDR3 reads TGTGCCAGCAGCCCGGCGGGGGGGCCGGGGCGCACAGATACGCAGTATTTT.